This entry features one T cell receptor (beta chain) sequence. Antigen: not known. The sample comes from a study of blood T cells in healthy people across ages. Next came a second PCR, run for about 6 to 11 cycles, which used a sample-barcoded 5' primer along with a J-beta primer mix. A single record per CDR3 protein comes from TCRdb applying MiXCR to the 5' RACE reads. The sample carries some 710,000 distinct CDR3 sequences, around 45% recorded once. This CDR3 contains 13 residues. Trimming removed 0 bases from V and 8 bases from J, with 11 bases in between. The germline CDR1 and CDR2 sequences are SQVTM and ANQGSEA. Overall study findings and caveats: Using unsorted PBMCs precluded a conclusive naive versus antigen-experienced comparison.

The chain joins TRBV29-1 to TRBJ2-1; D may be TRBD2 (6 bases). The specimen sequenced was blood. This receptor was identified in a man older than 75 in good health. The CDR3 protein is CSVEDGGQDEQFF. The CDR3 DNA is TGCAGCGTTGAAGACGGAGGGCAAGATGAGCAGTTCTTC.